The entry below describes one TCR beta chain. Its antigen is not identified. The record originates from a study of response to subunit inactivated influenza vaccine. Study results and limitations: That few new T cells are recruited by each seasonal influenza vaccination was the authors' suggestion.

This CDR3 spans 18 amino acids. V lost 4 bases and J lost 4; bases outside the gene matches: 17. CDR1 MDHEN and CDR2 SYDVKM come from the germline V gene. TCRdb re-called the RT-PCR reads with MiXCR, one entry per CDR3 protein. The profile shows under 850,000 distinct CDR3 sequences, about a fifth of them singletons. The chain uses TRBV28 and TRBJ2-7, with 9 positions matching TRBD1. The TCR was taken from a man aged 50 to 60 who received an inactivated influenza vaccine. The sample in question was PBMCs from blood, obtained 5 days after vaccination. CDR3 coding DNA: TGTGCCAGCAGTTCGCTTTTAGGGGGGACAGGGTATCGGTACGAGCAGTACTTC. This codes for CASSSLLGGTGYRYEQYF.